The TCR beta chain described here comes from a study of T-cell memory formation after mild COVID-19. It was 5'RACE with constant-segment primers that produced the TCR alpha and TCR beta cDNA libraries, which carried sample barcodes and UMIs. TCRdb passed the 5' RACE reads through MiXCR, listing each CDR3 protein once. In the table there are some 450,000 distinct CDR3 sequences, around 17% of which are singletons. This clonotype was picked up many times. Its antigen is unidentified. This CDR3 is 13 amino acids long. The V and J ends lost 4 bases and 4 bases respectively, with 11 bases between them. Germline V CDR1 and CDR2: SGHRS, YFSETQ. Findings and caveats of the study: The appearance of some responding clones in pre-infection memory suggested that cross-reactive memory joined. CD8+ contracting clones occupied EMRA, while CD4+ ones occupied mainly CM and EM. Clones from the second wave (peaking day 37) had unconfirmed SARS-CoV-2 specificity.

The TCR was taken from a man aged 18 to 30 who had mild COVID-19 (a few samples of this study predate the infection). Cell type and time point are not known. The V gene is TRBV5-1, the J gene TRBJ2-5; D remains ambiguous. The sample taken for sequencing was PBMCs or a T cell subset sorted from them (not recorded which). The CDR3 region is CASSPLLGETQYF. CDR3 DNA sequence: TGCGCCAGCAGCCCCCTTCTGGGAGAGACCCAGTACTTC.